Listed here are 21 T cell receptor beta chains from one sample, sequenced in a study of T cell changes during pregnancy in multiple sclerosis. The table came from immunoSEQ multiplex PCR; TCRdb's copy has only in-frame clones and leaves some out. The data show 35,000 to 50,000 clones, 91% seen once. The source was CD4+ T cells from peripheral blood mononuclear cells, collected in the third trimester of pregnancy. The receptors shown here come from a female donor in good health, enrolled as a control in a pregnancy study.

The CDR3 protein is CAISDSYNEQFF. The CDR3, as DNA: TGTGCCATCAGTGACAGTTACAATGAGCAGTTCTTC. The chain uses TRBV10-3 and TRBJ2-1; D unclear. Deletions cut 3 bases from V and 4 bases from J, with 4 bases between. The CDR3 length is 12 residues. Germline V CDR1 and CDR2: ENHRY, SYGVKD.

This clone has just one count. The V call is TRBV9, the J call TRBJ2-5; D remains ambiguous. Germline loops: CDR1 SGDLS, CDR2 YYNGEE. V was cut by 0 bases and J by 4 bases, with 16 bases left in between. The CDR3 spans 16 residues. This chain's CDR3 is CASSVGGGSTGETQYF. The CDR3, as DNA: TGTGCCAGCAGCGTAGGCGGCGGATCTACTGGAGAGACCCAGTACTTC.

This chain connects TRBV7-9 to TRBJ2-7, with D hard to call. The CDR3 is made up of 11 amino acids. Looked up from germline, CDR1 is SEHNR and CDR2 is FQNEAQ (reference sequence). The V gene lost 5 bases and the J gene lost 6 bases, with 8 bases spanning the gap. The CDR3 region has the DNA TGTGCCAGCAGCGAGACTTTCGAGCAGTACTTC. Translated: CASSETFEQYF.

The rearrangement uses TRBV7-9 and TRBJ2-7; TRBD2 aligns across 11 bases. The length of the CDR3 is 15 residues. Germline CDR1 and CDR2: SEHNR and FQNEAQ (reference sequence). J lost 0 bases, V lost 8 bases, and 6 bases had no gene match. For the CDR3, the DNA is TGTGCCAGCGGACGACTAGCGGGACTCTCCTACGAGCAGTACTTC. Protein product: CASGRLAGLSYEQYF.

The chain is built from TRBV5-8 and TRBJ2-7; 9 bases agree with TRBD1. The trim removed 1 base at V and 6 bases at J, leaving 5 bases unmatched. Germline CDR1 reads SGHTS; CDR2 reads YDEGEE. The CDR3 has 14 residues. CDR3 sequence (DNA): TGTGCCAGCAGCTTGTGGGACAGGGAGGGCGAGCAGTACTTC. Amino acid sequence: CASSLWDREGEQYF.

This sequence joins TRBV30 and TRBJ2-5; 12 bases map to TRBD2. Germline CDR1 reads GTSNPN; CDR2 reads SVGIG (reference sequence). V was pared by 0 bases and J by 3 bases, with 8 bases of the junction left unmatched. The CDR3 has 17 residues. Written as DNA, the CDR3 is TGTGCCTGGAGTGTACAGGCTAGCGGGGGGGGAAAAGAGACCCAGTACTTC. This sequence encodes CAWSVQASGGGKETQYF.

V and J are TRBV5-1 and TRBJ2-3; 15 nucleotides line up with TRBD2. From germline, CDR1 is SGHRS and CDR2 YFSETQ. The CDR3 consists of 17 residues. The ends lost 0 bases at V and 2 bases at J; junction bases unmatched: 1. CDR3 in amino acids: CASSLGTSGGVTDTQYF. As DNA, the CDR3 is TGCGCCAGCAGCTTGGGGACTAGCGGGGGGGTCACAGATACGCAGTATTTT. Filled out from reference TRBV5-1 and TRBJ2-3, the complete variable domain reads KAGVTQTPRYLIKTRGQQVTLSCSPISGHRSVSWYQQTPGQGLQFLFEYFSETQRNKGNFPGRFSGRQFSNSRSEMNVSTLELGDSALYLCASSLGTSGGVTDTQYFGPGTRLTVL.

This chain links TRBV12-5 with TRBJ2-5; maybe TRBD1 (6 bases). This CDR3 region has 16 residues. V was shortened by 6 bases and J by 5 bases, with 22 bases between the two germline ends. The germline gives CDR1 LGHNT, CDR2 FRNRAP. The CDR3 loop reads CASGLGAGTASETQYF. The CDR3, as DNA: TGTGCTAGTGGCCTGGGGGCAGGGACCGCTTCGGAGACCCAGTACTTC.

The chain couples TRBV4-1 to TRBJ2-3, with TRBD1 matching 11 bases. CDR1 is MGHRA, CDR2 YSYEKL, per germline. V trimming: 1 base; J trimming: 6 bases; junction bases outside the gene matches: 6. CDR3 length equals 16 residues. The CDR3 DNA reads TGCGCCAGCAGCCAAGTAGGACAGGGGGCGCGGGATACGCAGTATTTT. Amino acids: CASSQVGQGARDTQYF.

The chain recombines TRBV7-3 with TRBJ2-2, with TRBD1 matching 10 bases. The CDR3 runs to 16 residues. V trimming: 5 bases; J trimming: 4 bases; junction bases outside the gene matches: 7. Looked up from germline, CDR1 is SGHTA and CDR2 is FQGTGA. DNA for the CDR3: TGTGCCAGCAGCCAAACCGGGACAGGGGCCACCGGGGAGCTGTTTTTT. Its translation: CASSQTGTGATGELFF.

This chain joins TRBV7-3 and TRBJ2-5; 8 bases agree with TRBD2. The CDR3 has 16 amino acids. V was pared by 4 bases and J by 3 bases, with 10 bases of the junction left unmatched. From germline, CDR1 is SGHTA and CDR2 FQGTGA. CDR3 loop: CASSSRGTRSEETQYF. The CDR3 DNA reads TGTGCCAGCAGCTCACGAGGGACTAGATCGGAAGAGACCCAGTACTTC.

The chain uses TRBV5-1 and TRBJ2-3; tentative D call: TRBD2 (5 bases). The CDR3 has 14 amino acids. V lost 1 base to trimming and J lost 6 bases, with 12 bases between them. Germline assignment: CDR1 SGHRS and CDR2 YFSETQ. The CDR3 reads CASSLRPGEDTQYF. The CDR3 DNA sequence: TGCGCCAGCAGCTTGCGGCCCGGGGAGGATACGCAGTATTTT. The whole variable domain, remainder taken from reference TRBV5-1 and TRBJ2-3, is KAGVTQTPRYLIKTRGQQVTLSCSPISGHRSVSWYQQTPGQGLQFLFEYFSETQRNKGNFPGRFSGRQFSNSRSEMNVSTLELGDSALYLCASSLRPGEDTQYFGPGTRLTVL.

This sequence joins TRBV7-9 and TRBJ2-7, with 10 bases matching TRBD2. CDR1 and CDR2 from the germline V gene are SEHNR and FQNEAQ (reference sequence). With 4 bases clipped from V and 7 bases from J, the junction kept 7 bases outside the gene matches. CDR3 length equals 14 residues. In nucleotides, the CDR3 is TGTGCCAGCAGCTCCGCTAGCGGGGGAGGAGAGCAGTACTTC. The encoded protein is CASSSASGGGEQYF.

Only one count was recorded for this clone. This rearrangement joins TRBV10-3 to TRBJ1-3; D perhaps matches TRBD1 (5 bases). CDR1 and CDR2 (germline): ENHRY, SYGVKD. V shed 4 bases and J shed 0 bases, with 13 bases lying between them. The CDR3 sequence is 16 residues long. The DNA for the CDR3 is TGTGCCATCAGTGTAGGGGCAAAAATCTCTGGAAACACCATATATTTT. It codes for CAISVGAKISGNTIYF.

This clone was recorded once. The CDR3 nucleotides read TGTGCCTGGAGGGTACAGGGGGGGAGCAATCAGCCCCAGCATTTT. Amino acids: CAWRVQGGSNQPQHF. The V gene is TRBV30, the J gene TRBJ1-5; 8 positions match TRBD1. CDR1 and CDR2 (germline): GTSNPN, SVGIG (reference sequence). The length of the CDR3 is 15 residues. After removal of 3 bases from V and 1 base from J, the junction contained 5 bases not matched to a gene. Looking up the rest from reference TRBV30 and TRBJ1-5 gives the full variable domain: SQTIHQWPATLVQPVGSPLSLECTVEGTSNPNLYWYRQAAGRGLQLLFYSVGIGQISSEVPQNLSASRPQDRQFILSSKKLLLSDSGFYLCAWRVQGGSNQPQHFGDGTRLSIL.

The sample holds one count of this clone. The chain joins TRBV27 to TRBJ1-2, with a tentative D call TRBD1 (5 bases). The CDR3 contains 15 residues. Trimming pared 3 bases from V and 5 bases from J, leaving 16 bases between. Germline V gene lookup returns CDR1 MNHEY and CDR2 SMNVEV (reference sequence). CDR3 region: CASSFRFDRLYGYTF. The DNA for the CDR3 is TGTGCCAGCAGTTTCCGTTTTGACAGACTGTATGGCTACACCTTC.

The J gene is TRBJ2-2, the V gene TRBV7-2, with TRBD2 identical over 14 bases. The CDR3 totals 15 residues. Germline CDR1 SGHTA, CDR2 FQGNSA. V shed 5 bases and J 10 bases; nucleotides not matched to a gene: 6. CDR3 in DNA: TGTGCCAGCAGCCGGGGACTAGCGGGAGTGGCGGAGCTGTTTTTT. As protein: CASSRGLAGVAELFF.

The chain's CDR3 is CASSFQGQGRGGYTF. CDR3 nucleotide sequence: TGTGCCAGCAGTTTTCAAGGACAGGGACGTGGTGGCTACACCTTC. The V and J genes are TRBV28 and TRBJ1-2; TRBD1 matches at 8 bases. The CDR3 consists of 15 residues. Germline CDR1 and CDR2: MDHEN and SYDVKM. V gave up 3 bases and J gave up 7 bases; unmatched junction bases: 10.

As concerns this clone: A read error may account for a junction end that differs from germline. The chain joins TRBV7-7 to TRBJ2-5; 9 bases are shared with TRBD1. CDR1 is SSHAT and CDR2 is FNYEAQ in the germline V gene (reference sequence). The CDR3 extends over 14 amino acids. DNA of the CDR3: TGTGCTAGCAGCAAAAACAGGGGGCTAGAGACCCAGTACTTC. It codes for CASSKNRGLETQYF.

This chain connects TRBV5-8 to TRBJ2-1; 12 bases are shared with TRBD2. Germline values: CDR1 SGHTS, CDR2 YDEGEE. V dropped 3 bases and J dropped 9; count of bases not matched to a gene: 13. The CDR3 is made up of 17 amino acids. CDR3 DNA: TGTGCCAGCAGCTCCCAGGTCCTAGCGGGGGGGCTGGGTGAGCAGTTCTTC. Encoded protein: CASSSQVLAGGLGEQFF. Combining the CDR3 with reference TRBV5-8 and TRBJ2-1 gives the whole variable domain EAGVTQSPTHLIKTRGQQATLRCSPISGHTSVYWYQQALGLGLQFLLWYDEGEERNRGNFPPRFSGRQFPNYSSELNVNALELEDSALYLCASSSQVLAGGLGEQFFGPGTRLTVL.

The J gene is TRBJ1-2, the V gene TRBV7-8; D not certain. The germline V gene has CDR1 SGHVS and CDR2 FQNEAQ. V dropped 1 base and J dropped 3 bases, with 6 bases sitting between them. The CDR3 sequence is 13 residues long. The CDR3 DNA follows: TGTGCCAGCAGCTTAGAGCGACACTATGGCTACACCTTC. As protein: CASSLERHYGYTF.